This passage covers 21 T cell receptor beta chains from one sample sequenced in a study of T cell repertoires in cytomegalovirus infection. TCRdb analysed the reads with MiXCR anew, one entry per CDR3 protein. The sample records 250,000 to 350,000 distinct CDR3 sequences, roughly 26% being singletons. Sequenced: PBMCs. These receptors all come from a human donor in good health (CMV status not recorded). Some clones in this sample may be carry-over from other donors' samples.

V and J are TRBV19 and TRBJ1-2, with 7 bases that match TRBD1. V lost 9 bases, J lost 2 bases, and 6 bases stayed unmatched. The CDR3 is made up of 13 amino acids. CDR1 is LNHDA, CDR2 SQIVND, per germline (reference sequence). The CDR3 spells CASSQGLNYGYTF. CDR3 DNA sequence: TGTGCCAGCTCACAGGGGTTGAACTATGGCTACACCTTC. Full variable domain (rest looked up from reference TRBV19 and TRBJ1-2): DGGITQSPKYLFRKEGQNVTLSCEQNLNHDAMYWYRQDPGQGLRLIYYSQIVNDFQKGDIAEGYSVSREKKESFPLTVTSAQKNPTAFYLCASSQGLNYGYTFGSGTRLTVV.

This chain links TRBV3-1 with TRBJ2-2; weak D call: TRBD2 (7 bases). CDR3 size: 13 residues. With 4 bases removed from V and 7 bases from J, the gap between germline ends came to 10 bases. Germline CDR1 reads LGHDT; CDR2 reads YNNKEL (reference sequence). The CDR3 DNA sequence: TGTGCCAGCAGCCCCGGGGGGCACGGGGAGCTGTTTTTT. Translating it yields CASSPGGHGELFF.

This clonotype was recorded a few times. This chain joins TRBV6-5 and TRBJ2-1; the D gene could be TRBD1 or TRBD2 (5 bases each). Germline V CDR1 and CDR2: MNHEY, SVGAGI. This CDR3 contains 14 residues. The germline V and J ends were trimmed by 2 bases and 8 bases, with 13 bases remaining between them. CDR3 protein: CASSYLGLADEQFF. The DNA of the CDR3 is TGTGCCAGCAGTTACCTGGGGCTAGCAGATGAGCAGTTCTTC.

On this clonotype: The junction shows a germline mismatch at one end, possibly a read error. The J gene is TRBJ1-1, the V gene TRBV7-3, with a possible D match to TRBD1 (5 bases). Germline V CDR1 and CDR2: SGHTA, FQGTGA. The CDR3 consists of 14 residues. The CDR3 reads CASSFTGGNTEALF. The CDR3 DNA follows: TGTGCCAGCAGCTTTACGGGGGGGAACACTGAAGCTCTCTTT.

This clonotype occurred many times. V usage is TRBV6-1 and J usage is TRBJ2-1, with 16 bases lining up with TRBD2. V shed 5 bases, J shed 8 bases, and the junction held 6 bases outside the gene matches. This CDR3 spans 16 amino acids. CDR1 MNHNS and CDR2 SASEGT come from the germline V gene. The CDR3 DNA is TGTGCCAGCAGTTCGGGACTAGCGGGAGGGGCCCATGAGCAGTTCTTC. Protein product: CASSSGLAGGAHEQFF.

There are many counts of this clonotype. The V gene is TRBV7-2, the J gene TRBJ1-5; D unresolved. The germline CDR1 and CDR2 sequences are SGHTA and FQGNSA. The CDR3 is 14 residues long. V shed 0 bases and J shed 5 bases, with 8 bases lying between them. This CDR3 reads CASSLALVYQPQHF. The CDR3 DNA sequence: TGTGCCAGCAGCTTAGCTTTAGTTTATCAGCCCCAGCATTTT.

This clonotype was seen repeatedly, ten times or more. The chain combines TRBV7-2 with TRBJ1-6; 8 nucleotides line up with TRBD1. Germline values: CDR1 SGHTA, CDR2 FQGNSA. This CDR3 spans 15 amino acids. Trimming removed 4 bases from V and 10 bases from J; junction bases left unmatched: 9. The CDR3 region is CASSSAAGGASPLHF. CDR3 bases: TGTGCCAGCAGCTCCGCGGCAGGGGGCGCGTCACCCCTCCACTTT.

This chain links TRBV5-1 with TRBJ1-6; D ambiguous. V lost 0 bases to trimming and J lost 10 bases, with 14 bases between them. Germline V gene data show CDR1 as SGHRS and CDR2 as YFSETQ. The CDR3 length is 15 residues. CDR3 bases: TGCGCCAGCAGCTTGGAGTCGCAGAATCGCTCACCCCTCCACTTT. This encodes CASSLESQNRSPLHF.

The sample holds a few counts of this clonotype. V gene TRBV14 combines with J gene TRBJ2-5, with 7 bases aligning to TRBD2. Germline CDR1 reads SGHDN; CDR2 reads FVKESK. Trimming at V came to 4 bases and at J to 4 bases, leaving 3 bases not matched to a gene. This CDR3 is built from 13 residues. The CDR3 protein is CASSRSGGETQYF. For the CDR3, the DNA is TGTGCCAGCAGCCGGTCGGGAGGAGAGACCCAGTACTTC.

This clonotype came up many times. This rearrangement joins TRBV7-6 to TRBJ1-3, with D unresolved. This CDR3 comprises 16 residues. V was trimmed by 0 bases and J by 0 bases, leaving 9 bases between them. Germline lookup yields CDR1 SGHVS and CDR2 FNYEAQ. Here the CDR3 DNA reads TGTGCCAGCAGCTTAGCGGATACGGGCTCTGGAAACACCATATATTTT. This sequence encodes CASSLADTGSGNTIYF.

The rearrangement joins TRBV19 to TRBJ1-1; a possible D gene is TRBD1 (6 bases). V was pared by 6 bases and J by 1 base, with 12 bases between. The CDR3 extends over 14 amino acids. Germline CDR1 and CDR2: LNHDA and SQIVND (reference sequence). The CDR3 sequence is CASRQTGPNTEAFF. The DNA for the CDR3 is TGTGCCAGTAGACAGACAGGCCCGAACACTGAAGCTTTCTTT. Filled out from reference TRBV19 and TRBJ1-1, the complete variable domain reads DGGITQSPKYLFRKEGQNVTLSCEQNLNHDAMYWYRQDPGQGLRLIYYSQIVNDFQKGDIAEGYSVSREKKESFPLTVTSAQKNPTAFYLCASRQTGPNTEAFFGQGTRLTVV.

This clonotype was counted only a few times. The chain couples TRBV6-2 or TRBV6-3 to TRBJ2-1; 8 positions agree with TRBD2. V shed 7 bases, J shed 12 bases, and the junction held 20 bases outside the gene matches. The germline V gene has CDR1 MNHEY and CDR2 SVGEGT. CDR3 length equals 16 residues. The DNA of the CDR3 is TGTGCCAGCACTTTACTCGGGAGCGGGAGCCCTCTCAGGCAGTTCTTC. This codes for CASTLLGSGSPLRQFF.

This clonotype was seen many times. The V call is TRBV7-6, the J call TRBJ2-7, with 8 bases that match TRBD2. Germline V gene lookup returns CDR1 SGHVS and CDR2 FNYEAQ. The CDR3 totals 14 residues. V was clipped by 4 bases and J by 3 bases; unmatched bases: 5. CDR3 residues: CASSSGGNNYEQYF. The CDR3 nucleotides read TGTGCCAGCAGCTCGGGGGGGAACAACTACGAGCAGTACTTC.

The chain carries TRBV7-7 and TRBJ2-5; 10 bases align to TRBD2. This CDR3 comprises 14 residues. The ends lost 5 bases at V and 5 bases at J; junction bases unmatched: 5. Germline V gene lookup returns CDR1 SSHAT and CDR2 FNYEAQ (reference sequence). This chain's CDR3 is CASSHGTSEETQYF. The CDR3 coding sequence is TGTGCCAGCAGCCACGGGACTAGCGAGGAGACCCAGTACTTC.

The genes are TRBV7-9 and TRBJ1-5; 8 bases line up with TRBD1. Germline CDR1 is SEHNR and CDR2 is FQNEAQ (reference sequence). The junction had 18 bases not matched to a gene; V was cut back by 1 base and J by 1 base. This CDR3 is built from 21 residues. CDR3 sequence: CASSLEGLGQGAPKSNQPQHF. In nucleotides, the CDR3 is TGTGCCAGCAGCTTAGAGGGCTTGGGGCAGGGGGCTCCCAAAAGCAATCAGCCCCAGCATTTT.

The V call is TRBV5-4, the J call TRBJ1-6; TRBD1 aligns across 9 bases. Germline V gene sequence: CDR1 SGHNT, CDR2 YYREEE (reference sequence). This CDR3 contains 17 residues. The trim removed 1 base at V and 0 bases at J, leaving 2 bases unmatched. CDR3 sequence reads: CASSLPGQGSYNSPLHF. Written as DNA, the CDR3 is TGTGCCAGCAGCTTGCCGGGACAGGGCTCCTATAATTCACCCCTCCACTTT.

This clonotype appeared a few times. The gene calls are TRBV29-1 and TRBJ2-5; D may match TRBD1 or TRBD2 (5 bases each). V was pared by 7 bases and J by 4 bases, with 10 bases between. In germline, CDR1 is SQVTM, CDR2 ANQGSEA. The CDR3 covers 11 residues. The CDR3 protein is CSASRGETQYF. CDR3 nucleotide sequence: TGCAGCGCCTCGAGGGGAGAGACCCAGTACTTC.

This clonotype has a handful of counts. The rearrangement uses TRBV20-1 and TRBJ2-1; D gene ambiguous. Trimming removed 0 bases from V and 2 bases from J, with 14 bases in between. The length of the CDR3 is 16 residues. Germline V gives CDR1 DFQATT, CDR2 SNEGSKA (reference sequence). DNA for the CDR3: TGCAGTGCTAGAGATGGTGGGAACCACCCCTACAATGAGCAGTTCTTC. Residues: CSARDGGNHPYNEQFF.

With respect to this clonotype: This may come from a read error, since a much larger clone is one base off. The V call is TRBV4-1, the J call TRBJ1-1; D gene uncertain. With 2 bases removed from V and 3 bases from J, the gap between germline ends came to 13 bases. Germline CDR1 MGHRA, CDR2 YSYEKL. The CDR3 is 15 amino acids. CDR3 DNA: TGCGCCAGCAGCCAACATAGGAGGATTTACACTGAAGCTTTCTTT. It codes for CASSQHRRIYTEAFF.

This clonotype was detected many times. The rearrangement uses TRBV25-1 and TRBJ2-1; 11 nucleotides agree with TRBD1. Losses at the gene ends were 4 bases for V and 6 bases for J; bases not matched to a gene: 2. Germline assignment: CDR1 MGHDK and CDR2 SYGVNS. CDR3 size: 14 residues. The CDR3 DNA sequence: TGTGCCAGCAGTGTAGGGACAGGGGGCAATGAGCAGTTCTTC. Protein: CASSVGTGGNEQFF.

For this clonotype: A much larger clone sits a single nucleotide away, making a read error possible. The chain couples TRBV2 to TRBJ1-5; D not resolved. Germline V gene data show CDR1 as SNHLY and CDR2 as FYNNEI. The CDR3 length is 14 residues. The V end lost 5 bases, the J end lost 0 bases, and 8 bases lay between the germline ends. The CDR3 DNA sequence: TGTGCCAGCAGTACAGATTATAGCAATCAGCCCCAGCATTTT. As protein: CASSTDYSNQPQHF.